The clone carrying this T cell receptor beta chain was seen ten or more times. V gave up 0 bases and J gave up 3 bases, with 10 bases separating them. Germline V lookup: CDR1 SGHKS, CDR2 YYEKEE (reference sequence). The CDR3 loop spans 14 amino acids. Synthesis of cDNA was carried out by template-switch 5'RACE. The reaction used 10-nucleotide random UMIs. TCRdb processed the 5' RACE reads anew with MiXCR; each CDR3 protein has one entry. The sample has 50,000 to 65,000 distinct CDR3 sequences, roughly 3.5% seen once; the top ten hold 1.5% to 2%. This sample was taken from a study of neurological immune-mediated disorders. Study information: Among 35 or so multiple sclerosis patients, roughly 31 were relapsing-remitting and 3 were secondary progressive.

This TCR was recovered from a young man with multiple sclerosis. This chain joins TRBV5-5 and TRBJ2-7; the D gene is possibly TRBD2 (6 bases). The sequencing sample was made of PBMCs. The CDR3 here is CASSLAGGNYEQYF. CDR3 coding DNA: TGTGCCAGCAGCTTGGCCGGAGGGAACTACGAGCAGTACTTC.